This entry features one T cell receptor (beta chain) sequence. The antigen remains undetermined. The data were taken from a study of cytomegalovirus exposure and HLA in healthy donors. V was cut by 1 base and J by 6 bases, with 9 bases left in between. Germline CDR1 reads SSHAT; CDR2 reads FNYEAQ (reference sequence). This CDR3 contains 13 residues. PCR amplification relied on 60 Vbeta primers (plus 13 Jbeta primers). This table comes from immunoSEQ multiplex PCR, and its TCRdb copy is limited to in-frame clones, with some not included. The sample carries some 97,000 clones, approximately 77% recorded once. Study outcomes and limitations: CMV serostatus was the only immune exposure information that was available. There were some V segments, including TRBV6-2 and TRBV6-3, excluded as indistinguishable.

This chain joins TRBV7-7 and TRBJ1-1; a possible D gene is TRBD1 (6 bases). This TCR was recovered from a male donor in good health and CMV-seropositive. The sequencing input was PBMCs. In DNA form, the CDR3 reads TGTGCCAGCAGCTTAGACAGGGTTTCTGAAGCTTTCTTT. Its protein product is CASSLDRVSEAFF.